This T cell receptor beta chain originates from a study of technical replicates of blood from several donors. V dropped 5 bases and J dropped 0 bases, with 13 bases sitting between them. CDR3 length: 15 residues. Germline V gene sequence: CDR1 LNHNV, CDR2 YYDKDF (reference sequence). Produced via immunoSEQ multiplex PCR; TCRdb's table is partial and in-frame only. The sample holds under 15,000 clones, 70% to 80% seen once. V gene TRBV15 combines with J gene TRBJ1-2, with TRBD1 as a possible D gene (5 bases). The source of this sequence is a human donor in good health. The sample taken for sequencing was PBMCs. The DNA for the CDR3 is TGTGCCACCAGCGGGTCGGGGGGAGCTAACTATGGCTACACCTTC. Translating it yields CATSGSGGANYGYTF.